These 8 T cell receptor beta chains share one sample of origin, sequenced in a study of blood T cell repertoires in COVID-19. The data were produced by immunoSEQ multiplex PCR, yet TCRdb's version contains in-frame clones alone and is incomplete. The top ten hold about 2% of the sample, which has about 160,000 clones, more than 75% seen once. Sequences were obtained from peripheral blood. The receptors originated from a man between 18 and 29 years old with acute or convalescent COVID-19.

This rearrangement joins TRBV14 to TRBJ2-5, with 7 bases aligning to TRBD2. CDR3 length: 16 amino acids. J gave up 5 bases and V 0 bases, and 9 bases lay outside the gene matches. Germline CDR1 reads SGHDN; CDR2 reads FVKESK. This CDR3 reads CASSQDLGLGSETQYF. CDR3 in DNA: TGTGCCAGCAGCCAAGATCTTGGACTAGGATCGGAGACCCAGTACTTC.

The CDR3 bases are TGTGCCTGGAACAGGGGTAACTATGGCTACACCTTC. Its protein is CAWNRGNYGYTF. The rearrangement links TRBV30 to TRBJ1-2; 7 nucleotides align to TRBD1. CDR1 is GTSNPN, CDR2 SVGIG, per germline (reference sequence). With V trimmed by 4 bases and J by 1 base, 0 bases remained unmatched. The CDR3 totals 12 residues.

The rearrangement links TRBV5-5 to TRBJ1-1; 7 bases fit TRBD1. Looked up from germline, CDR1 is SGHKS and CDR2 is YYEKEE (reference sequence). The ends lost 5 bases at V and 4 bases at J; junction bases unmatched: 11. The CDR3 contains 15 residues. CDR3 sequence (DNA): TGTGCCAGCAGTTTGCGGGGGGGACAGTCCACTGAAGCTTTCTTT. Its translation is CASSLRGGQSTEAFF.

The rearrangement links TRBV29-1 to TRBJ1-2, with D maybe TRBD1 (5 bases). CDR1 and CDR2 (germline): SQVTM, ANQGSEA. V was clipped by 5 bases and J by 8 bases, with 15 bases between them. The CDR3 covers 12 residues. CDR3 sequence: CSVMEGTKGYTF. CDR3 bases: TGCAGCGTTATGGAGGGGACGAAGGGCTACACCTTC. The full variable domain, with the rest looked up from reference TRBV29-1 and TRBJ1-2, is SAVISQKPSRDICQRGTSLTIQCQVDSQVTMMFWYRQQPGQSLTLIATANQGSEATYESGFVIDKFPISRPNLTFSTLTVSNMSPEDSSIYLCSVMEGTKGYTFGSGTRLTVV.

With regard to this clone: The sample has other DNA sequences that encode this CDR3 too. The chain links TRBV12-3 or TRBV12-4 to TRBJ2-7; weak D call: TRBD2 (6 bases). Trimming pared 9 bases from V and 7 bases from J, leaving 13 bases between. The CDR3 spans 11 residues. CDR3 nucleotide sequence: TGTGCCAGTAGGAGGGGTGGGGAGCAGTACTTC. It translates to CASRRGGEQYF.

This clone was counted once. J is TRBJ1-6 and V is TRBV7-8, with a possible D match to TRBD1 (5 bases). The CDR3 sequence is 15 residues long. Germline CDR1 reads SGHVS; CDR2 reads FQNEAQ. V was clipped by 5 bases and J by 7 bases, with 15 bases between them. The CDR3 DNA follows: TGTGCCAGCAGCCCCGCGGGGAGGGGAAATTCACCCCTCCACTTT. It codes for CASSPAGRGNSPLHF.

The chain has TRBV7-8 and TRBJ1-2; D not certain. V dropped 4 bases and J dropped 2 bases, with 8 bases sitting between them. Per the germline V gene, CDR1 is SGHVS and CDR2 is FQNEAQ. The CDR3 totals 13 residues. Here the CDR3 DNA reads TGTGCCAGCAGCTCTAGGCAGAACTATGGCTACACCTTC. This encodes CASSSRQNYGYTF.

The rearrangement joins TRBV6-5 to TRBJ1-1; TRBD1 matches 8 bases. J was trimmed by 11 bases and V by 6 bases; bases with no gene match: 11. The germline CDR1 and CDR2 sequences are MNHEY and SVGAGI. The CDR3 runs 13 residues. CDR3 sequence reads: CASRSRGREVAFF. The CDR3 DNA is TGTGCCAGCAGGTCCAGGGGGCGCGAGGTGGCTTTCTTT.